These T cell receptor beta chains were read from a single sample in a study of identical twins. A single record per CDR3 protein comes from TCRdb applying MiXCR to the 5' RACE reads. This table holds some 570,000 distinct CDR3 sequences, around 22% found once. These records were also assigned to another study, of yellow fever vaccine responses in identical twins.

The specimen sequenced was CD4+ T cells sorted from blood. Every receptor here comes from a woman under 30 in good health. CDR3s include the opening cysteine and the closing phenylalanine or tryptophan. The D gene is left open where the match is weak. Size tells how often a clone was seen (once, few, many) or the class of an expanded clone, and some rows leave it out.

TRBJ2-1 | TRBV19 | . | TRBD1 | CASSMGRQGTGNEQFF | TGTGCCAGTAGTATGGGGCGACAGGGGACGGGCAATGAGCAGTTCTTC
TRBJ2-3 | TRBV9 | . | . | CASSGSSVNTQYF | TGTGCCAGCAGCGGGAGTTCCGTGAATACGCAGTATTTT
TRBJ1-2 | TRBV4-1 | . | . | CASSPSNVEDGYTF | TGCGCCAGCAGCCCCTCGAATGTAGAGGATGGCTACACCTTC
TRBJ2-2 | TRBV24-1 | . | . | CATSDFWEPGTGELFF | TGTGCCACCAGTGATTTCTGGGAGCCGGGCACCGGGGAGCTGTTTTTT
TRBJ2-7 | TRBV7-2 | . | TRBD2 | CASSLVGSGLYEQYF | TGTGCCAGCAGCTTAGTGGGTAGCGGGCTCTACGAGCAGTACTTC
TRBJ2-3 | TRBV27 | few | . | CASSPRRTMADTQYF | TGTGCCAGCAGCCCGCGGCGGACGATGGCAGATACGCAGTATTTT
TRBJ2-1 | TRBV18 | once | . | CASSPLPEGPGSYNEQFF | TGTGCCAGCTCACCACTGCCGGAGGGACCGGGCTCCTACAATGAGCAGTTCTTC
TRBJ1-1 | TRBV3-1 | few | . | CASSSFHRMNTEAFF | TGTGCCAGCAGCTCTTTTCACAGGATGAACACTGAAGCTTTCTTT
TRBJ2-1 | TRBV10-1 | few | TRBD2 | CASSRTSGQINEQFF | TGCGCCAGCAGCAGGACTAGCGGGCAGATCAATGAGCAGTTCTTC
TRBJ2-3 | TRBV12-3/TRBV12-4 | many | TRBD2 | CASTPGGSRDTQYF | TGTGCCAGCACCCCAGGCGGGAGTAGAGATACGCAGTATTTT
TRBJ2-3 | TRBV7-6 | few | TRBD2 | CASSLISGGAKDTQYF | TGTGCCAGCAGCTTGATCAGCGGGGGGGCAAAAGATACGCAGTATTTT
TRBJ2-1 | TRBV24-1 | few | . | CATRDYNNEQFF | TGTGCCACCAGGGACTACAACAATGAGCAGTTCTTC
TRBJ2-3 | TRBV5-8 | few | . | CASSLRRANTDTQYF | TGTGCCAGCAGCTTACGGCGTGCCAACACAGATACGCAGTATTTT
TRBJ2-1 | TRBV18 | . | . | CASSPPHSTRSYNEQFF | TGTGCCAGCTCACCACCGCATAGCACCCGCTCCTACAATGAGCAGTTCTTC
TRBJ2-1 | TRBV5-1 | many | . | CASSPIGTLLAYNEQFF | TGCGCCAGCAGCCCTATAGGGACACTTCTGGCCTACAATGAGCAGTTCTTC
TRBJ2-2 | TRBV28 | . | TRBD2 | CASSLASGGPGELFF | TGTGCCAGCAGTTTGGCTAGCGGGGGCCCCGGGGAGCTGTTTTTT
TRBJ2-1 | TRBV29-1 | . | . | CSVSNNEQFF | TGCAGCGTTTCCAACAATGAGCAGTTCTTC
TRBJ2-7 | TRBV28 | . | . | CASSSVRPYEQYF | TGTGCCAGCAGCTCGGTGCGGCCCTACGAGCAGTACTTC
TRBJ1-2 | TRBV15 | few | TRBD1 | CATSIQGAGYGYTF | TGTGCCACCAGCATACAGGGGGCTGGATATGGCTACACCTTC
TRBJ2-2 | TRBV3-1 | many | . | CASSFRPAGTNTGELFF | TGTGCCAGCAGCTTCCGCCCCGCTGGGACAAACACCGGGGAGCTGTTTTTT
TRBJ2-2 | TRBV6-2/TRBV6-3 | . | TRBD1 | CASSAGTGSTGELFF | TGTGCCAGCAGCGCCGGGACAGGTTCGACCGGGGAGCTGTTTTTT
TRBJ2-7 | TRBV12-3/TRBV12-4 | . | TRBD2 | CASRETGTSSYEQYF | TGTGCCAGCAGGGAAACCGGGACTAGCTCCTACGAGCAGTACTTC
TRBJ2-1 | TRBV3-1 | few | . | CASSRGGGRYNEQFF | TGTGCCAGCAGCCGTGGGGGGGGGCGCTACAATGAGCAGTTCTTC
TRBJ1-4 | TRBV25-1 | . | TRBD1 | CASSLLGGTGAEKLFF | TGTGCCAGCAGTCTCCTCGGGGGGACAGGGGCTGAAAAACTGTTTTTT
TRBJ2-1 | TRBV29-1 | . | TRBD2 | CSVGLAGGNEQFF | TGCAGCGTGGGACTAGCGGGAGGGAATGAGCAGTTCTTC
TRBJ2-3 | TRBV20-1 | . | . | CSAKDTITDTQYF | TGCAGTGCGAAGGACACGATCACAGATACGCAGTATTTT
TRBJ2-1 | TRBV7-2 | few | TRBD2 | CASSSGRASYNEQFF | TGTGCCAGCAGTTCCGGGAGGGCCTCCTACAATGAGCAGTTCTTC
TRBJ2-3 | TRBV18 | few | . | CASSPNYGGVGTDTQYF | TGTGCCAGCTCACCAAATTACGGGGGCGTTGGGACAGATACGCAGTATTTT
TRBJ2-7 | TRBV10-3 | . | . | CAISEEPYEQYF | TGTGCCATCTCGGAGGAACCCTACGAGCAGTACTTC
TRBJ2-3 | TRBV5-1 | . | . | CASSSKPFPDTQYF | TGCGCCAGCAGCTCGAAACCTTTCCCAGATACGCAGTATTTT
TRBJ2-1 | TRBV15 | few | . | CATSRVRAPDEQFF | TGTGCCACCAGCAGAGTAAGGGCTCCCGATGAGCAGTTCTTC
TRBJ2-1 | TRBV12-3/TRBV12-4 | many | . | CASSPRQSSANEQFF | TGTGCCAGCAGCCCCCGACAGTCATCGGCTAATGAGCAGTTCTTC
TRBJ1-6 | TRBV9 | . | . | CASSVDQKNSPLHF | TGTGCCAGCAGCGTAGACCAGAAAAATTCACCCCTCCACTTT
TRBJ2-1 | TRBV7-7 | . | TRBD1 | CASSSGAGQGGNEQFF | TGTGCCAGCAGTTCGGGGGCGGGACAGGGTGGCAATGAGCAGTTCTTC
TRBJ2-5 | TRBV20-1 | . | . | CSARWGKQETQYF | TGCAGTGCTAGATGGGGAAAGCAAGAGACCCAGTACTTC